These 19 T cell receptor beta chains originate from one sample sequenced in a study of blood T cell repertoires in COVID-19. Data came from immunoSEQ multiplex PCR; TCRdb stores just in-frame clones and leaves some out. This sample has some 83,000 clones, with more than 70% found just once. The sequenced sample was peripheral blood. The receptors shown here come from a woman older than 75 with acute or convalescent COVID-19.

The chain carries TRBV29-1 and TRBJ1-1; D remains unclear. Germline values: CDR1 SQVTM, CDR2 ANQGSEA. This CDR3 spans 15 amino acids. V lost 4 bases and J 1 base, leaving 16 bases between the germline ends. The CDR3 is CSVVPVRLSNTEAFF. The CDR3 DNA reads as TGCAGCGTTGTTCCGGTCAGACTTTCGAACACTGAAGCTTTCTTT.

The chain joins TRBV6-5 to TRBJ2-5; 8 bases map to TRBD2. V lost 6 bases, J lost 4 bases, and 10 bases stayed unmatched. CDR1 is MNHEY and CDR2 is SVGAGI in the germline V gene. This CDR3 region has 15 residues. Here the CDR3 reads CASRPAGALIETQYF. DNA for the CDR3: TGTGCCAGCAGGCCAGCGGGGGCTCTTATAGAGACCCAGTACTTC.

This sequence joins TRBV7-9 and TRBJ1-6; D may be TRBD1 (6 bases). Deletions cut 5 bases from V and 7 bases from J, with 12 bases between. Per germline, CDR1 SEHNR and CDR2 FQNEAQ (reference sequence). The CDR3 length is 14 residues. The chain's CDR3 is CASSPGQTNSPLHF. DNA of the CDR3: TGTGCCAGCAGCCCAGGACAGACGAATTCACCCCTCCACTTT.

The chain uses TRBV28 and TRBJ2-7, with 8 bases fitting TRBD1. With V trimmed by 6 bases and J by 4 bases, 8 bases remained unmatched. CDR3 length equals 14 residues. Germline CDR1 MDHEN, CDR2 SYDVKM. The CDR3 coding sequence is TGTGCCAGCAGCCGGACAGGGAGGATATACGAGCAGTACTTC. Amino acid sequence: CASSRTGRIYEQYF.

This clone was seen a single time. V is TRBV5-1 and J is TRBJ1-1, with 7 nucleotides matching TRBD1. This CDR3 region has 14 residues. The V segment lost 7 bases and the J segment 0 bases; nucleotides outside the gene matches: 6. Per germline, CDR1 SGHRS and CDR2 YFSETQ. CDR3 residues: CASQRDSMNTEAFF. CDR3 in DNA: TGCGCCAGCCAGAGGGACAGCATGAACACTGAAGCTTTCTTT.

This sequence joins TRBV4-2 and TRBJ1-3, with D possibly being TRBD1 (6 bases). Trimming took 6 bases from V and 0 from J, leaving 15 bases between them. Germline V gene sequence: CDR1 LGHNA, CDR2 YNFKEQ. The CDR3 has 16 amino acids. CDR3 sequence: CASSLQGASSGNTIYF. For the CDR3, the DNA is TGTGCCAGCAGTCTACAGGGTGCTAGCTCTGGAAACACCATATATTTT.

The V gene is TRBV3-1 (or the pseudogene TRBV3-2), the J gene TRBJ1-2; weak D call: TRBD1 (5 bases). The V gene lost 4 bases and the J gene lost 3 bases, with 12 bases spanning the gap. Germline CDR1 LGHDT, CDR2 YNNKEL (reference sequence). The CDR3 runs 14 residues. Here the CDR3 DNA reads TGTGCCAGCAGCCCCGGCAGGGAGGACTATGGCTACACCTTC. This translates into CASSPGREDYGYTF.

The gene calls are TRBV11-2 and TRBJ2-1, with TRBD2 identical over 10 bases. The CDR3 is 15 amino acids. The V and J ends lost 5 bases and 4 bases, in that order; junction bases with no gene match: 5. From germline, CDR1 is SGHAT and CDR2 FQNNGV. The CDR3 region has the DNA TGTGCCAGCAGCCCCCGGACTAGCGGTTACAATGAGCAGTTCTTC. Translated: CASSPRTSGYNEQFF.

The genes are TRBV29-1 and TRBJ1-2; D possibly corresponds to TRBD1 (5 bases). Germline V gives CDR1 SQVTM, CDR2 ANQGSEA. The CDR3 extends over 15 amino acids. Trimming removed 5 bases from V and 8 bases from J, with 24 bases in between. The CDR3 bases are TGCAGCGTTAAACTTTCACAAAGGGGCTCTGAGGGCTACACCTTC. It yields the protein CSVKLSQRGSEGYTF.

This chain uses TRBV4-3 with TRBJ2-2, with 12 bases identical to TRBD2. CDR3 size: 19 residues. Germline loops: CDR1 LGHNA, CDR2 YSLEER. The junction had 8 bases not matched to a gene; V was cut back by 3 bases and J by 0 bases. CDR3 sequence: CASSQMVLAGGSNTGELFF. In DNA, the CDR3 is TGCGCCAGCAGCCAGATGGTTCTAGCGGGGGGGTCGAACACCGGGGAGCTGTTTTTT.

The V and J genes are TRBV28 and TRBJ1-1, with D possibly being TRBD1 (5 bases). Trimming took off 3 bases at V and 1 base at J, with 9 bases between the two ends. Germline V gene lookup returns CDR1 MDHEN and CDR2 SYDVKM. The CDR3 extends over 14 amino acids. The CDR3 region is CASSFTGSNTEAFF. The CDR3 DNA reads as TGTGCCAGCAGTTTTACAGGCTCGAACACTGAAGCTTTCTTT.

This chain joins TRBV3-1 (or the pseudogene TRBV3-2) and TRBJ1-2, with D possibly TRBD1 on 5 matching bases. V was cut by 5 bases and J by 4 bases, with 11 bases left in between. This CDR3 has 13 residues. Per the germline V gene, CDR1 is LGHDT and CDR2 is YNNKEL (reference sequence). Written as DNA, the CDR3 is TGTGCCAGCAGCTCCTTAGGGGTCTATGGCTACACCTTC. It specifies CASSSLGVYGYTF.

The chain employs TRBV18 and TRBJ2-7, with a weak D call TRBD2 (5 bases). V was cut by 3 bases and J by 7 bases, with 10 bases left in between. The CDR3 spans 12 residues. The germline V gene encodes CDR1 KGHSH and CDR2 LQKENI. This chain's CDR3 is CASSPASGEQYF. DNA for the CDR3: TGTGCCAGCTCACCGGCGTCGGGGGAGCAGTACTTC.

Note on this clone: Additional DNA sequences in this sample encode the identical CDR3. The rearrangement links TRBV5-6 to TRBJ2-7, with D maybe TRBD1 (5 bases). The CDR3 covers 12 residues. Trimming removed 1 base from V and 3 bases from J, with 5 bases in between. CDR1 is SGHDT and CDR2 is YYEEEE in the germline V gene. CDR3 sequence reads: CASSLRGYEQYF. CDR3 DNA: TGTGCCAGCAGCTTGAGGGGCTACGAGCAGTACTTC.

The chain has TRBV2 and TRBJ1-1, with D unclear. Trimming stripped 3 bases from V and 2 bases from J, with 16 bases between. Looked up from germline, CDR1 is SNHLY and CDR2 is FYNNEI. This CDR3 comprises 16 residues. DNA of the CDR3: TGTGCCAGCAGTGAGGACCGCGGCGGGTTAAACACTGAAGCTTTCTTT. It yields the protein CASSEDRGGLNTEAFF.

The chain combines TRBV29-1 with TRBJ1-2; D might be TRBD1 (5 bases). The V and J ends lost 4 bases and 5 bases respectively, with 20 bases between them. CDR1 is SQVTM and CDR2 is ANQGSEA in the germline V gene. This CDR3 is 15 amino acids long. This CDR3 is CSVVHRRRGDYGYTF. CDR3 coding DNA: TGCAGCGTTGTCCACAGAAGGAGGGGCGATTATGGCTACACCTTC.

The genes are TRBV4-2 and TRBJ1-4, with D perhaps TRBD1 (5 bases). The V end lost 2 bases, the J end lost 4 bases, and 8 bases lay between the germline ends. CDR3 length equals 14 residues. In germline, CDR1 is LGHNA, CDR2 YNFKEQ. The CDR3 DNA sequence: TGTGCCAGCAGCCAAACAGGTTATAATGAAAAACTGTTTTTT. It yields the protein CASSQTGYNEKLFF.

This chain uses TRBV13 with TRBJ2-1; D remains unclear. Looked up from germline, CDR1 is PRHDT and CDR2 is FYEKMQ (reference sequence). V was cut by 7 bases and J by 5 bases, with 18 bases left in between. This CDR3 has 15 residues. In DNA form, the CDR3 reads TGTGCCAGCACCCCTGACCCGAGGCTAGACAATGAGCAGTTCTTC. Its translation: CASTPDPRLDNEQFF.

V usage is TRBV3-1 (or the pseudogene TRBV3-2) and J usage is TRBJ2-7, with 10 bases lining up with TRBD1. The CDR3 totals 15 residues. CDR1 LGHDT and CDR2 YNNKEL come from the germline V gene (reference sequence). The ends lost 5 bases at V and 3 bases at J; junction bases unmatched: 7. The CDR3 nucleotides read TGTGCCAGCAGCTTTCCGGGACAGGGGATCTACGAGCAGTACTTC. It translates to CASSFPGQGIYEQYF.